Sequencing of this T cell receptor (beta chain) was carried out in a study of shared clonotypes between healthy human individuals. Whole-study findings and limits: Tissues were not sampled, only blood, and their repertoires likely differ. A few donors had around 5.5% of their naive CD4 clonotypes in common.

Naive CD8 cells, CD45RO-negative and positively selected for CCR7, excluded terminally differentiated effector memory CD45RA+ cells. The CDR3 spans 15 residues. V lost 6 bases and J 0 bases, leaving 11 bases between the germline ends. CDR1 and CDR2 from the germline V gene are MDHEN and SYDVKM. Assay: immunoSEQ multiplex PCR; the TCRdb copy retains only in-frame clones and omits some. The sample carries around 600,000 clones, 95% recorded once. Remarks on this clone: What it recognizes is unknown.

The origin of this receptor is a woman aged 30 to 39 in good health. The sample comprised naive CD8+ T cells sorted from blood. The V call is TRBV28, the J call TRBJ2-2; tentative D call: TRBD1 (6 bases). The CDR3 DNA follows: TGTGCCAGCAGATGGGACACCCCGAACACCGGGGAGCTGTTTTTT. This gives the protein CASRWDTPNTGELFF.